This T cell receptor (beta chain) was sequenced for a study of blood T cells in healthy people across ages. Total RNA was extracted at no less than 6 micrograms per sample. The CDR3 runs to 15 residues. V dropped 6 bases and J dropped 5; count of bases not matched to a gene: 11. Germline CDR1 MNHEY, CDR2 SVGEGT. General observations from the study: Relative to aged donors, long-lived donors carried more naive CD4+ cells and displayed higher diversity. No conclusive comparison of naive versus antigen-experienced cells was possible with unsorted PBMCs.

With respect to this clonotype: Its specificity is not known.

Primers used in a second PCR of about 6 to 11 cycles were a sample-barcoded 5' primer and a J-beta primer mix. TCRdb reprocessed the 5' RACE reads with MiXCR, giving one entry per CDR3 protein. Of around 620,000 distinct CDR3 sequences listed, 25% to 30% are singletons. The receptor's source is a woman aged 65 to 85 in good health. V gene TRBV6-2 or TRBV6-3 combines with J gene TRBJ1-1; 8 bases are a match to TRBD1. The sequencing sample was made of blood. The CDR3 DNA is TGTGCCAGCAGGGACGGACAGGGAGTGGGGACTGAAGCTTTCTTT. Residues: CASRDGQGVGTEAFF.